A selection of T cell receptor beta chains follows, all from one sample in a study of neoadjuvant anti-PD-1 for oral cavity cancer. Profiling relied on immunoSEQ multiplex PCR, and the TCRdb table lists in-frame clones only, not all of them. The sample contains fewer than 15,000 clones, about 70% of which appear only once. Material: PBMCs, obtained before nivolumab (anti-PD-1) treatment. All receptors derive from a person aged 40 to 85 with oral cavity squamous cell carcinoma. Each CDR3 is given without its conserved first and last residue.

v_gene	j_gene	CDR3aa
TRBV5-6	TRBJ1-5	ASSLDGSNQPQH
TRBV2	TRBJ2-3	ASSILGGAGTDTQY
TRBV5-1	TRBJ1-2	ASSPWTGRGGYT
TRBV18	TRBJ1-2	ASSPRTQGRANYGYT
TRBV29-1	TRBJ2-1	SVEIRLAGGEQF
TRBV6-5	TRBJ1-1	ASRRTATGDTEAF
TRBV2	TRBJ1-2	ASSESMDHGYT
TRBV10-2	TRBJ1-3	ASSESQGAVGNTIY
TRBV6-6	TRBJ1-4	ASRNDRNEKLF
TRBV5-6	TRBJ1-2	ASSLNSGLKVYGYT
TRBV2	TRBJ2-2	ASSLQGLSGELF
TRBV7-3	TRBJ1-5	ASSPNSNQPQH
TRBV5-1	TRBJ2-6	ASSFFDRGQFSGANVLT
TRBV7-3	TRBJ2-7	ASSPGPGLYEQY
TRBV2	TRBJ2-4	ASSEPRGLGAKNIQY
TRBV7-9	TRBJ2-1	ASSSSGQGFNEQF
TRBV25-1	TRBJ1-3	ASSESVGTSGNTIY
TRBV10-3	TRBJ1-6	AAGGAANNSPLH
TRBV7-9	TRBJ2-5	ASRPITSGGAHETQY
TRBV7-2	TRBJ1-1	ASSPGQAKNTEAF
TRBV6-6	TRBJ1-2	ASSYGGANYGYT
TRBV6-1	TRBJ2-3	AGHAPGGPQY